This record covers a single T cell receptor beta chain. What it binds is unknown. The data were taken from a study of T cells after posttransplantation cyclophosphamide. Findings of the study overall: Donor CD8+ memory clones often dominated recipient blood repertoires at later times. Tissue-infiltrating T cells from skin or gut overlapped little with blood T cells. Recipient CMV seropositivity and CMV reactivation strongly tracked TRB clonality.

Treatment was busulfan-fludarabine conditioning, a marrow graft, and cyclophosphamide on days +3 and +4. Libraries were prepared by immunoSEQ multiplex PCR; TCRdb keeps only in-frame clonotypes and omits some of them. There are under 5,000 clones in the sample; about 72% occur only once, and around 17% lies in the top ten. Germline V gene lookup returns CDR1 SGHNT and CDR2 YYREEE (reference sequence). The length of the CDR3 is 16 residues. Trimming removed 4 bases from V and 6 bases from J, with 17 bases in between. The gene calls are TRBV5-4 and TRBJ2-6; D is possibly TRBD2 (7 bases). This sample comprised PBMCs, obtained 362 days after allogeneic stem cell transplant with posttransplant cyclophosphamide. This clonotype was obtained from a male patient in his sixties who received an allogeneic stem cell transplant from an unrelated donor, was CMV-positive, and had acute GVHD only. Part of the T cell pool may stem from the graft donor. The CDR3 nucleotides are TGTGCCAGCAGCGGAGGGGGGGAGGGTGAGGCCAACGTCCTGACTTTC. This encodes CASSGGGEGEANVLTF.